The source of this TCR beta chain is a study of T cell responses to AZD1222 COVID-19 vaccine. Study conclusions and caveats: The donor group comprised mostly white British people and more females; the analysis possibly underestimated clonal diversity.

Worth noting for this clone: The target antigen is unknown.

Clones were read by immunoSEQ multiplex PCR, and TCRdb kept only the in-frame ones, dropping some. The table lists roughly 120,000 clones, approximately 89% of them singletons. CDR1 and CDR2 from the germline V gene are SEHNR and FQNEAQ (reference sequence). The CDR3 spans 13 residues. The germline V and J ends were trimmed by 7 bases and 1 base, with 10 bases remaining between them. J is TRBJ1-1 and V is TRBV7-9; D ambiguous. This sequence was found in an adult in good health. Sequencing was performed on peripheral blood, taken on day 0 of AZD1222 vaccination. CDR3 DNA sequence: TGTGCCAGCACCAACTCAGAGAACACTGAAGCTTTCTTT. Translated, it gives CASTNSENTEAFF.